The 23 T cell receptor beta chains given below trace back to one sample, sequenced in a study of T cell changes during pregnancy in multiple sclerosis. Libraries were prepared by immunoSEQ multiplex PCR; TCRdb keeps only in-frame clonotypes and omits some of them. The sample holds about 30,000 clones, about 90% seen once. The specimen comprised CD8+ T cells from peripheral blood mononuclear cells, sampled before pregnancy. These receptor sequences come from a female donor with multiple sclerosis, enrolled in a pregnancy study.

The chain is built from TRBV5-1 and TRBJ2-7, with 8 bases matching TRBD2. Germline CDR1 and CDR2: SGHRS and YFSETQ. The CDR3 extends over 14 amino acids. Trimming removed 4 bases from V and 6 bases from J; junction bases left unmatched: 9. The CDR3 region has the DNA TGCGCCAGCAGCAACGGACTAGCTCGGGGCGAGCAGTACTTC. It translates to CASSNGLARGEQYF.

The chain carries TRBV6-6 and TRBJ2-3, with D possibly being TRBD2 (6 bases). Deletions cut 6 bases from V and 4 bases from J, with 17 bases between. This CDR3 has 15 amino acids. Germline lookup yields CDR1 MNHNY and CDR2 SVGAGI (reference sequence). The CDR3, as DNA: TGTGCCAGCAGCCCCAACGGGTGGGGGGCAGATACGCAGTATTTT. Amino acid sequence: CASSPNGWGADTQYF.

This clone has a single count. The CDR3 DNA is TGTGCCAGCAGCCAGCTCCCTGACAGCTCCTACGAGCAGTACTTC. This encodes CASSQLPDSSYEQYF. The V call is TRBV27, the J call TRBJ2-7, with D perhaps matching TRBD1 (5 bases). In germline, CDR1 is MNHEY, CDR2 SMNVEV (reference sequence). The CDR3 loop spans 15 amino acids. The V end was cut by 6 bases, the J end by 0 bases, with 15 bases between.

The rearrangement uses TRBV19 and TRBJ2-7; D possibly corresponds to TRBD1 (6 bases). Trimming cost V 8 bases and J 0 bases, with 11 bases left between them. Germline assignment: CDR1 LNHDA and CDR2 SQIVND (reference sequence). The CDR3 has 13 amino acids. CDR3 sequence reads: CASWDTTSYEQYF. The CDR3 DNA sequence: TGTGCCAGTTGGGACACCACCTCCTACGAGCAGTACTTC. The full variable domain, rest sourced from reference TRBV19 and TRBJ2-7, is DGGITQSPKYLFRKEGQNVTLSCEQNLNHDAMYWYRQDPGQGLRLIYYSQIVNDFQKGDIAEGYSVSREKKESFPLTVTSAQKNPTAFYLCASWDTTSYEQYFGPGTRLTVT.

The rearrangement joins TRBV7-8 to TRBJ1-5; D is possibly TRBD1 (6 bases). Germline CDR1 and CDR2: SGHVS and FQNEAQ. V shed 5 bases and J shed 7 bases, with 15 bases lying between them. The CDR3 length is 14 residues. The CDR3 nucleotides are TGTGCCAGCAGCCAGGTGGCAGGGGTGCAGCCCCAGCATTTT. This encodes CASSQVAGVQPQHF. Together with reference TRBV7-8 and TRBJ1-5, the CDR3 gives the full variable domain: GAGVSQSPRYKVAKRGQDVALRCDPISGHVSLFWYQQALGQGPEFLTYFQNEAQLDKSGLPSDRFFAERPEGSVSTLKIQRTQQEDSAVYLCASSQVAGVQPQHFGDGTRLSIL.

V is TRBV15 and J is TRBJ2-1; TRBD2 matches at 9 bases. The V gene end was trimmed by 6 bases and the J gene end by 9 bases; junction bases not matched to a gene: 12. Germline-derived CDR1 and CDR2 are LNHNV and YYDKDF (reference sequence). This CDR3 comprises 15 residues. In DNA, the CDR3 is TGTGCCACCAGTCATCCTCCGGGACTAGCAACTGAGCAGTTCTTC. It translates to CATSHPPGLATEQFF.

The CDR3 region is CASRLTSGDQETQYF. Here the CDR3 DNA reads TGTGCCAGCAGACTCACTAGCGGAGATCAAGAGACCCAGTACTTC. V usage is TRBV6-5 and J usage is TRBJ2-5, with TRBD2 matching over 8 bases. CDR1 is MNHEY, CDR2 SVGAGI, per germline. V lost 6 bases and J lost 2; bases outside the gene matches: 8. The CDR3 extends over 15 amino acids.

The chain combines TRBV1 with TRBJ2-3; TRBD2 is the table's D call, not checked against the DNA. TRBV1 is a pseudogene segment. This CDR3 is built from 18 residues. This chain's CDR3 is CTSSQGSWTSGRTDTQYF. CDR3 sequence (DNA): TGCACCAGCAGCCAAGGGAGCTGGACTAGCGGCCGCACAGATACGCAGTATTTT.

This clone was counted once. This chain uses TRBV5-1 with TRBJ2-7, with 10 bases aligning to TRBD2. The germline CDR1 and CDR2 sequences are SGHRS and YFSETQ. The trim removed 3 bases at V and 2 bases at J, leaving 2 bases unmatched. The CDR3 spans 14 residues. CDR3 DNA sequence: TGCGCCAGCAGCTGGACTAGCGGAACCTACGAGCAGTACTTC. Its translation is CASSWTSGTYEQYF.

The chain recombines TRBV27 with TRBJ2-1, with TRBD2 matching over 8 bases. The trim removed 4 bases at V and 12 bases at J, leaving 17 bases unmatched. Germline CDR1 is MNHEY and CDR2 is SMNVEV (reference sequence). The CDR3 sequence is 16 residues long. The CDR3 DNA reads TGTGCCAGCAGTTCCCCGGGGGTAACGGCGGGAGGCGCGCAGTTCTTC. Protein: CASSSPGVTAGGAQFF.

The J gene is TRBJ2-7, the V gene TRBV11-2; 7 bases are shared with TRBD1. The CDR3 contains 15 residues. Trimming removed 5 bases from V and 1 base from J; junction bases left unmatched: 8. CDR1 is SGHAT, CDR2 FQNNGV, per germline. The DNA of the CDR3 is TGTGCCAGCAGCGGGCCCGGGACAGAGTCCTACGAGCAGTACTTC. Translating it yields CASSGPGTESYEQYF.

This clone was found once. The chain recombines TRBV6-4 with TRBJ2-1; possible D gene TRBD2, 5 bases. The CDR3 runs 14 residues. V was pared by 6 bases and J by 5 bases, with 14 bases between. Germline V lookup: CDR1 MRHNA, CDR2 SNTAGT. CDR3 bases: TGTGCCAGCAGCCAGGAGGACGGACACAATGAGCAGTTCTTC. Its protein product is CASSQEDGHNEQFF.

The chain links TRBV6-5 to TRBJ1-4, with 8 bases matching TRBD1. After removal of 5 bases from V and 8 bases from J, the junction contained 4 bases not matched to a gene. CDR3 size: 13 residues. CDR1 MNHEY and CDR2 SVGAGI come from the germline V gene. The CDR3, as DNA: TGTGCCAGCAGTCGACAGGGGCGAGAAAAACTGTTTTTT. Its translation: CASSRQGREKLFF.

The chain has TRBV10-2 and TRBJ2-1; 10 nucleotides line up with TRBD2. This CDR3 has 14 amino acids. Germline V lookup: CDR1 WSHSY, CDR2 SAAADI. Trimming took 8 bases from V and 0 from J; bases not matched to a gene: 1. The CDR3 region has the DNA TGCGCCAGCGGGACTAGCGACTCCTACAATGAGCAGTTCTTC. As protein: CASGTSDSYNEQFF.

This chain uses TRBV27 with TRBJ2-7; 14 bases line up with TRBD2. V dropped 5 bases and J dropped 2; count of bases not matched to a gene: 5. The V gene's germline CDR1 is MNHEY and CDR2 SMNVEV (reference sequence). CDR3 size: 16 residues. CDR3 sequence: CASSRLAGGGPYEQYF. The CDR3 DNA follows: TGTGCCAGCAGTAGACTAGCGGGAGGGGGCCCCTACGAGCAGTACTTC.

The J gene is TRBJ2-3, the V gene TRBV23-1; possibly TRBD1 for D (5 bases). TRBV23-1 falls under the ORF class, with uncertain function. The CDR3 totals 17 residues. V shed 4 bases and J shed 0 bases, with 17 bases lying between them. In DNA form, the CDR3 reads TGCGCCAGCAGTCCTAAATCGCCGACAGTTAGCACAGATACGCAGTATTTT. Its protein is CASSPKSPTVSTDTQYF.

The V gene is TRBV28, the J gene TRBJ1-1; no firm D call. The V gene lost 5 bases and the J gene lost 4 bases, with 14 bases spanning the gap. Germline-derived CDR1 and CDR2 are MDHEN and SYDVKM. The CDR3 runs to 14 residues. This chain's CDR3 is CASSPGRERTEAFF. The CDR3 coding sequence is TGTGCCAGCAGTCCAGGCCGGGAGCGCACTGAAGCTTTCTTT.

This clone was counted once. The genes are TRBV2 and TRBJ2-1; 11 bases are a match to TRBD2. Losses at the gene ends were 8 bases for V and 10 bases for J; bases not matched to a gene: 13. Germline CDR1 is SNHLY and CDR2 is FYNNEI. The CDR3 loop spans 15 amino acids. The CDR3 DNA follows: TGTGCCAGCTGCGCGGCACTAGCGGGAGCACGGGAGCAGTTCTTC. Its protein is CASCAALAGAREQFF.

The chain carries TRBV19 and TRBJ2-2; D gene unclear. V lost 4 bases and J lost 4, with 16 bases in between. Germline V gene sequence: CDR1 LNHDA, CDR2 SQIVND (reference sequence). The CDR3 has 16 amino acids. This CDR3 is CASSTHLDWSTGELFF. As DNA, the CDR3 is TGTGCCAGTAGTACCCATCTAGATTGGTCCACCGGGGAGCTGTTTTTT.

The chain employs TRBV7-2 and TRBJ1-1, with a weak D call TRBD1 (5 bases). Looked up from germline, CDR1 is SGHTA and CDR2 is FQGNSA. Between the trimmed V and J ends, which lost 4 bases and 7 bases, there was a span of 16 bases. This CDR3 spans 14 amino acids. Here the CDR3 reads CASSSLSRDGEAFF. In DNA, the CDR3 is TGTGCCAGCAGCTCACTTTCGCGGGACGGTGAAGCTTTCTTT. Looking up the rest from reference TRBV7-2 and TRBJ1-1 gives the full variable domain: GAGVSQSPSNKVTEKGKDVELRCDPISGHTALYWYRQSLGQGLEFLIYFQGNSAPDKSGLPSDRFSAERTGGSVSTLTIQRTQQEDSAVYLCASSSLSRDGEAFFGQGTRLTVV.

This CDR3 is CASSVYSGRALYNEQFF. As DNA, the CDR3 is TGTGCCAGCAGCGTATACAGCGGGAGGGCCCTCTACAATGAGCAGTTCTTC. V usage is TRBV9 and J usage is TRBJ2-1, with TRBD2 matching over 10 bases. The CDR3 is 17 amino acids. J was trimmed by 3 bases and V by 1 base; bases with no gene match: 7. CDR1 and CDR2 from the germline V gene are SGDLS and YYNGEE.

This sequence joins TRBV14 and TRBJ1-3; D is perhaps TRBD1 (5 bases). The CDR3 has 13 amino acids. The V gene's germline CDR1 is SGHDN and CDR2 FVKESK. Trimming removed 3 bases at V and 4 bases at J, with 7 bases between. As DNA, the CDR3 is TGTGCCAGCAGCCACAGGGCGGGAAACACCATATATTTT. Translation: CASSHRAGNTIYF.

The rearrangement uses TRBV30 and TRBJ2-1, with D hard to call. The CDR3 runs to 13 residues. The V gene's germline CDR1 is GTSNPN and CDR2 SVGIG (reference sequence). Trimming took 0 bases from V and 8 from J, leaving 11 bases between them. In nucleotides, the CDR3 is TGTGCCTGGAGTGTTACTGACTCCGATGAGCAGTTCTTC. The encoded protein is CAWSVTDSDEQFF. The full variable domain, its missing parts supplied by reference TRBV30 and TRBJ2-1, is SQTIHQWPATLVQPVGSPLSLECTVEGTSNPNLYWYRQAAGRGLQLLFYSVGIGQISSEVPQNLSASRPQDRQFILSSKKLLLSDSGFYLCAWSVTDSDEQFFGPGTRLTVL.